These 9 T cell receptor beta chains share one sample of origin, sequenced in a study of cytomegalovirus exposure and HLA in healthy donors (dated by TCRdb to the late 2010s). To prepare the library, the immunoSEQ multiplex PCR assay was applied. The multiplex PCR relied on a mix of 60 forward primers for TCR Vbeta segments and 13 reverse primers for TCR Jbeta segments. TCRdb retrieved this table from immuneACCESS and kept in-frame rearrangements only. Not all clones are present; in checked studies, unresolved V genes account for under half, and no reason is known for the remainder. Counted in this sample were 140,000 or so clones; 72% of them appeared once. The leading ten clones occupy approximately 2.1% of the sample. Sequenced material: PBMCs. The receptors were sampled from a man aged 35-49 years in good health and CMV-seronegative.

The chain employs TRBV9 and TRBJ1-1, with TRBD1 identical over 7 bases. Germline trimming cut 4 bases from V and 8 bases from J; bases unmatched to any gene: 8. CDR1 and CDR2 from the germline V gene are SGDLS and YYNGEE. This CDR3 spans 13 amino acids. DNA for the CDR3: TGTGCCAGCAGCTTCCGGGACAGCCGGGAAGCTTTCTTT. Encoded protein: CASSFRDSREAFF.

This rearrangement joins TRBV10-3 to TRBJ1-2; tentatively, D is TRBD1 (6 bases). The ends were cut back, 7 bases at V and 4 bases at J, with 13 bases in the middle. Germline-derived CDR1 and CDR2 are ENHRY and SYGVKD. The CDR3 loop spans 13 amino acids. CDR3 sequence (DNA): TGTGCCATCACCCGGACAGCCTCCTATGGCTACACCTTC. It is translated as CAITRTASYGYTF.

The chain employs TRBV5-5 and TRBJ1-2; D remains unclear. V lost 0 bases and J lost 5, with 5 bases in between. Germline V lookup: CDR1 SGHKS, CDR2 YYEKEE (reference sequence). This CDR3 comprises 12 residues. Written as DNA, the CDR3 is TGTGCCAGCAGCTTGGCGGTATATGGCTACACCTTC. This encodes CASSLAVYGYTF. Supplemented by reference TRBV5-5 and TRBJ1-2, the full variable domain reads DAGVTQSPTHLIKTRGQQVTLRCSPISGHKSVSWYQQVLGQGPQFIFQYYEKEERGRGNFPDRFSARQFPNYSSELNVNALLLGDSALYLCASSLAVYGYTFGSGTRLTVV.

The DNA of the CDR3 is TGTGCCATCAGTGGGGGGGAAGTCTACGAGCAGTACTTC. Protein: CAISGGEVYEQYF. The rearrangement joins TRBV10-3 to TRBJ2-7, with a possible D match to TRBD2 (6 bases). CDR1 ENHRY and CDR2 SYGVKD come from the germline V gene. The CDR3 totals 13 residues. The V gene lost 4 bases and the J gene lost 3 bases, with 10 bases spanning the gap.

This clone appeared a single time. This rearrangement joins TRBV19 to TRBJ2-7, with a weak D call TRBD2 (5 bases). The germline gives CDR1 LNHDA, CDR2 SQIVND (reference sequence). V was trimmed by 3 bases and J by 3 bases, leaving 27 bases between them. The CDR3 loop spans 19 amino acids. CDR3 coding DNA: TGTGCCAGTAGTATGGTCCCCCTCTACGGGGTGCCTGGAGTCTACGAGCAGTACTTC. Amino acids: CASSMVPLYGVPGVYEQYF.

The chain joins TRBV7-2 to TRBJ2-7; maybe TRBD1 (5 bases). The CDR3 totals 15 residues. Trimming pared 5 bases from V and 0 bases from J, leaving 14 bases between. Looked up from germline, CDR1 is SGHTA and CDR2 is FQGNSA. Here the CDR3 reads CASSTRARSSYEQYF. In DNA, the CDR3 is TGTGCCAGCAGCACCAGGGCCCGGAGCTCCTACGAGCAGTACTTC.

The V gene is TRBV28, the J gene TRBJ2-5, with a possible D match to TRBD1 (6 bases). The CDR3 sequence is 13 residues long. The V gene lost 6 bases and the J gene lost 5 bases, with 13 bases spanning the gap. The germline V gene encodes CDR1 MDHEN and CDR2 SYDVKM. CDR3 sequence (DNA): TGTGCCAGCAGCGTACAGGGTCGGGAGACCCAGTACTTC. Amino acids: CASSVQGRETQYF.

The chain combines TRBV7-9 with TRBJ1-2, with TRBD1 identical over 7 bases. From germline, CDR1 is SEHNR and CDR2 FQNEAQ (reference sequence). Losses at the gene ends were 6 bases for V and 4 bases for J; bases not matched to a gene: 5. The CDR3 extends over 13 amino acids. CDR3 protein: CASSNRGAYGYTF. The CDR3 nucleotides are TGTGCCAGCAGTAACAGGGGCGCCTATGGCTACACCTTC.

The J gene is TRBJ1-4, the V gene TRBV20-1; no clear D gene. V dropped 2 bases and J dropped 11 bases, with 9 bases sitting between them. The CDR3 has 11 amino acids. Germline CDR1 reads DFQATT; CDR2 reads SNEGSKA (reference sequence). The CDR3 loop reads CSARSKRKLFF. The CDR3 bases are TGCAGTGCTAGATCGAAGAGGAAACTGTTTTTT.